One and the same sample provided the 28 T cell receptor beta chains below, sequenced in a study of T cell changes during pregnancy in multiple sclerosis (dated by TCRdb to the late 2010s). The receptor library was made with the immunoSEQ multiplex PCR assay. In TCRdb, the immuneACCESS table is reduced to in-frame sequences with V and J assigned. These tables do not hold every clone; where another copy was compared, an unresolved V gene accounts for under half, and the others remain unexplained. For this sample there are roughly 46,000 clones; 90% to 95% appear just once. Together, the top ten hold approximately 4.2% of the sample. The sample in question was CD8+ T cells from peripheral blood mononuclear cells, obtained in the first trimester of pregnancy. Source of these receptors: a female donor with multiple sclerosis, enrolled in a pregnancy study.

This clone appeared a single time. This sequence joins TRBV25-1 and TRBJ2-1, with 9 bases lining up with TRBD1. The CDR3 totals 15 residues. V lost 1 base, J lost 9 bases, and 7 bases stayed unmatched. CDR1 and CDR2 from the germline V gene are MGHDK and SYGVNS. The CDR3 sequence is CASSEWTGVEGEQFF. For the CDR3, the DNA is TGTGCCAGCAGTGAATGGACAGGGGTAGAGGGTGAGCAGTTCTTC.

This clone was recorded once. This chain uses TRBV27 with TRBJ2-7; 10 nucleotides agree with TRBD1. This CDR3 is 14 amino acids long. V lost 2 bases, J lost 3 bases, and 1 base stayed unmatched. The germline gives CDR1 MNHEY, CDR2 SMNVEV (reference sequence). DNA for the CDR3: TGTGCCAGCAGTTTAGGGACAGGGGTCTACGAGCAGTACTTC. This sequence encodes CASSLGTGVYEQYF.

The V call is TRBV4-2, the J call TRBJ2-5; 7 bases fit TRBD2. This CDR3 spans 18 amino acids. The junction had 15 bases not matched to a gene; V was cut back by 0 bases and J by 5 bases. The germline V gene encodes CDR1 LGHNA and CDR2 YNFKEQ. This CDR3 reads CASSQEMSGLEYLETQYF. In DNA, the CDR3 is TGTGCCAGCAGCCAAGAGATGAGCGGACTAGAGTATTTGGAGACCCAGTACTTC.

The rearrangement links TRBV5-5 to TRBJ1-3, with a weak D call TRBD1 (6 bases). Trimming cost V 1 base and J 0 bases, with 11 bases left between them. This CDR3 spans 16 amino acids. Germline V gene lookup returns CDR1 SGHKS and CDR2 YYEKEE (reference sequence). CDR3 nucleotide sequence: TGTGCCAGCAGCTTGCCCCGGGACACCTCTGGAAACACCATATATTTT. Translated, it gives CASSLPRDTSGNTIYF.

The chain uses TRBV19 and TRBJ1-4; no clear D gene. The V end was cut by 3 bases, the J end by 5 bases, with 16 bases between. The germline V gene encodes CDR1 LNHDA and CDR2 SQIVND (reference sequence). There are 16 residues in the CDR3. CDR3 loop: CASSILPGISNEKLFF. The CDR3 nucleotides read TGTGCCAGTAGTATCCTACCAGGCATTTCAAATGAAAAACTGTTTTTT.

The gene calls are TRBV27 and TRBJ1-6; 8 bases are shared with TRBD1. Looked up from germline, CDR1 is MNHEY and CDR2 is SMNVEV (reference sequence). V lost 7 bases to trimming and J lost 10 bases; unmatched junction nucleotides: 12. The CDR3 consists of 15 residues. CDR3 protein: CASKGRGRSGSPLHF. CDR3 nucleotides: TGTGCCAGCAAGGGCAGGGGGCGTTCGGGCTCACCCCTCCACTTT.

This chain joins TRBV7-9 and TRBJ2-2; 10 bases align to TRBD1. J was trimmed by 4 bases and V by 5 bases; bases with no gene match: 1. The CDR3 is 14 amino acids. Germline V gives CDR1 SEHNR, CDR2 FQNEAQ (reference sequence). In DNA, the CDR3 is TGTGCCAGCAGCGGGGACAGGGGCACCGGGGAGCTGTTTTTT. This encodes CASSGDRGTGELFF.

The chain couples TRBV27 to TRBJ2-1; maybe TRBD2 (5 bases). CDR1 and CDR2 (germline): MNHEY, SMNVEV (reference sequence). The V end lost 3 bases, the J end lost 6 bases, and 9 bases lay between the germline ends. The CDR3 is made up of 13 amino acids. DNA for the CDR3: TGTGCCAGCAGTTTCGGCGGGCCCAATGAGCAGTTCTTC. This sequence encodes CASSFGGPNEQFF.

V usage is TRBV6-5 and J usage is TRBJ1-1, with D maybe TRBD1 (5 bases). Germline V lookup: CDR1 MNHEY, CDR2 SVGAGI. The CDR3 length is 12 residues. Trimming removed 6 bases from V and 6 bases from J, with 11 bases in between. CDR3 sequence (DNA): TGTGCCAGCAGCCAAGGGGTGGCTGAAGCTTTCTTT. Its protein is CASSQGVAEAFF.

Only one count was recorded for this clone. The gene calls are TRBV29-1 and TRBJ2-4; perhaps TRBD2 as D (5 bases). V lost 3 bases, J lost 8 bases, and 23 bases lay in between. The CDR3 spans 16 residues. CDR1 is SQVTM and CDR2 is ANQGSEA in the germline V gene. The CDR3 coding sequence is TGCAGCGTTGAGGGGTCTCCGGGATCCAACGGATACATTCAGTACTTC. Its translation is CSVEGSPGSNGYIQYF. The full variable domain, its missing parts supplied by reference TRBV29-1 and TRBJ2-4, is SAVISQKPSRDICQRGTSLTIQCQVDSQVTMMFWYRQQPGQSLTLIATANQGSEATYESGFVIDKFPISRPNLTFSTLTVSNMSPEDSSIYLCSVEGSPGSNGYIQYFGAGTRLSVL.

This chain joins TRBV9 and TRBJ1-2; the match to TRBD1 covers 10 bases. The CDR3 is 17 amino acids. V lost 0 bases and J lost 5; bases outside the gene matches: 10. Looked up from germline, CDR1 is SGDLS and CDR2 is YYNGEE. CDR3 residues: CASSVEDGTGVWYGYTF. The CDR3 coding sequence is TGTGCCAGCAGCGTAGAAGACGGGACAGGGGTTTGGTATGGCTACACCTTC.

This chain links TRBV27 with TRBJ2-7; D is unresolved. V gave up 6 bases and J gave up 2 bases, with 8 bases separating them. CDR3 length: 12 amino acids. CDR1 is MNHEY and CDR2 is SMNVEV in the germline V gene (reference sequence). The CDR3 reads CASRTNTYEQYF. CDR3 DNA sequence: TGTGCCAGCAGAACAAACACCTACGAGCAGTACTTC.

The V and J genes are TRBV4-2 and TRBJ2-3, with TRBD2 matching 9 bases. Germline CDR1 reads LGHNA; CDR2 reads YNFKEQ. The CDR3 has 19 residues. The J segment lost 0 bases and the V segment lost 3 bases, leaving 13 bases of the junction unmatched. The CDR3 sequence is CASSHPHNGGGASTDTQYF. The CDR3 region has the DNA TGTGCCAGCAGCCATCCCCATAACGGCGGGGGGGCCAGCACAGATACGCAGTATTTT.

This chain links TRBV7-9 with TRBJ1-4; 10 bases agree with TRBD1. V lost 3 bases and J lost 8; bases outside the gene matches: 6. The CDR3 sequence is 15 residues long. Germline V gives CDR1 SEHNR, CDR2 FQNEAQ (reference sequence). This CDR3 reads CASSFDRGQDEKLFF. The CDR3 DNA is TGTGCCAGCAGCTTCGACAGGGGGCAGGACGAAAAACTGTTTTTT.

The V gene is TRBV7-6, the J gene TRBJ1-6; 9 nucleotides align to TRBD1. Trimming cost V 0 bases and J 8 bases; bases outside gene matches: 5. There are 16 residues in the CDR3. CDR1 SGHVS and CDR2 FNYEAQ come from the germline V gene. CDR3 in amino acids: CASSLAPGQGYSPLHF. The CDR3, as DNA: TGTGCCAGCAGCTTAGCGCCGGGACAGGGATATTCACCCCTCCACTTT.

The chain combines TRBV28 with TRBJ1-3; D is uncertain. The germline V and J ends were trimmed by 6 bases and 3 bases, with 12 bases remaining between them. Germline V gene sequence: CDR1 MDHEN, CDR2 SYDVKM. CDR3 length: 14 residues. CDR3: CASSPSGVGNTIYF. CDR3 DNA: TGTGCCAGCAGCCCATCCGGGGTTGGAAACACCATATATTTT.

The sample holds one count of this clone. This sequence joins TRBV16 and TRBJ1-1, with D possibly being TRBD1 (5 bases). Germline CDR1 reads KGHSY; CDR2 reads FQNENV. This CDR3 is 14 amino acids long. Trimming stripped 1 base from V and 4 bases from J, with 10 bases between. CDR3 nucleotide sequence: TGTGCCAGCAGCCAATGGCCGGGGGGCACTGAAGCTTTCTTT. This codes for CASSQWPGGTEAFF.

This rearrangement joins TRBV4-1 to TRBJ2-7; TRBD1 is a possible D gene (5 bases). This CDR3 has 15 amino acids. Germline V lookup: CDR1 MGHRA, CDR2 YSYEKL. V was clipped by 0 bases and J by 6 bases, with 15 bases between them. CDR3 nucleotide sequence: TGCGCCAGCAGCCAAGAAGGGCAGGGCGTGAGCGAGCAGTACTTC. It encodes CASSQEGQGVSEQYF.

CDR3 bases: TGTGCCACCAGTGGGTCTCGTGGCCCGGGGGACTACGAGCAGTACTTC. Residues: CATSGSRGPGDYEQYF. The chain is built from TRBV15 and TRBJ2-7, with D tentatively TRBD2 (6 bases). V was shortened by 6 bases and J by 3 bases, with 21 bases between the two germline ends. CDR1 is LNHNV, CDR2 YYDKDF, per germline (reference sequence). This CDR3 is 16 amino acids long.

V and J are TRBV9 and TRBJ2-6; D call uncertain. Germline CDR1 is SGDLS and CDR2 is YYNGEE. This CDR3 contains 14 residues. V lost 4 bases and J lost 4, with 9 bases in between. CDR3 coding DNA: TGTGCCAGCAGCCCCCCCGCGGGGGCCAACGTCCTGACTTTC. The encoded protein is CASSPPAGANVLTF.

The CDR3 sequence is CASSPRGTLNSPLHF. As DNA, the CDR3 is TGTGCCAGCAGCCCTAGGGGGACCCTTAATTCACCCCTCCACTTT. This chain joins TRBV7-2 and TRBJ1-6; a weak D match, TRBD1 (6 bases). The ends were cut back, 5 bases at V and 6 bases at J, with 14 bases in the middle. This CDR3 is built from 15 residues. Germline V gene sequence: CDR1 SGHTA, CDR2 FQGNSA.

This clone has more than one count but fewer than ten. The CDR3 spells CASGLTGAEDTEAFF. DNA for the CDR3: TGTGCCAGCGGCTTGACAGGAGCGGAGGACACTGAAGCTTTCTTT. The chain carries TRBV6-6 and TRBJ1-1; perhaps TRBD1 as D (6 bases). Trimming removed 8 bases at V and 3 bases at J, with 19 bases between. Germline V lookup: CDR1 MNHNY, CDR2 SVGAGI (reference sequence). The CDR3 totals 15 residues.

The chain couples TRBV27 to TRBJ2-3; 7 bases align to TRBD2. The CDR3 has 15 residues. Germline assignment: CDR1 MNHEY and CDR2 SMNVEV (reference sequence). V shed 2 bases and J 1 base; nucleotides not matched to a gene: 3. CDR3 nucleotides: TGTGCCAGCAGTTTAAAGGGAGGGGGCACAGATACGCAGTATTTT. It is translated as CASSLKGGGTDTQYF.

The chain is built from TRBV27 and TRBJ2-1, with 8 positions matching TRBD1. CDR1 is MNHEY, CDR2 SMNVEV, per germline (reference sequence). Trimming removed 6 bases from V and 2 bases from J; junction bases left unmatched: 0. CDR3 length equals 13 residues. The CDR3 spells CASRQGAYNEQFF. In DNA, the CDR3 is TGTGCCAGCAGACAGGGGGCCTACAATGAGCAGTTCTTC.

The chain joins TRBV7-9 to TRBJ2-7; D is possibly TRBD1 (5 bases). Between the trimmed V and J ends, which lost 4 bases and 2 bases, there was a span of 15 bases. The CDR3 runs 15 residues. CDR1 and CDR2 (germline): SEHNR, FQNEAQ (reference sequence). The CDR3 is CASSSLGRPPYEQYF. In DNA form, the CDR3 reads TGTGCCAGCAGCTCCTTGGGGCGCCCCCCCTACGAGCAGTACTTC.

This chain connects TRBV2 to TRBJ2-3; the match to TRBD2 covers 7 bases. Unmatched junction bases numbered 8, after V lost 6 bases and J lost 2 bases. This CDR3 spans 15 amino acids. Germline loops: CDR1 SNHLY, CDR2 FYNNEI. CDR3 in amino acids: CASSTEAGITDTQYF. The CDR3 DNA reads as TGTGCCAGCAGCACGGAAGCGGGGATCACAGATACGCAGTATTTT.

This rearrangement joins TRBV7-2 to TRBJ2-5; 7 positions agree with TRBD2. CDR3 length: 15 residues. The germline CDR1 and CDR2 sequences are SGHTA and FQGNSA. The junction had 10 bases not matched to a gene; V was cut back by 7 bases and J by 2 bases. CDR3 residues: CASTFGRGRQETQYF. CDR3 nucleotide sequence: TGTGCCAGCACCTTTGGGAGGGGTCGTCAAGAGACCCAGTACTTC.

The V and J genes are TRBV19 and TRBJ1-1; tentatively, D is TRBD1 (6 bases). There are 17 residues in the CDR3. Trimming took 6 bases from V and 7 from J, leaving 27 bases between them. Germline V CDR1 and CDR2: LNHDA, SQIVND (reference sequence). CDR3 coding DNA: TGTGCCAGTAGCCGACCCCCAGACCGGGACAAGACAAATGAAGCTTTCTTT. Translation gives CASSRPPDRDKTNEAFF.